The 18 T cell receptor beta chains below come from one sample, sequenced in a study of blood T cell repertoires in COVID-19. TCRdb's table, derived via immunoSEQ multiplex PCR, lists solely in-frame clones and lacks some. In the table there are 52,000 or so clones, 86% of which are singletons. What was sequenced was peripheral blood. These receptor sequences come from a man aged 80 or over with acute or convalescent COVID-19.

This clone was observed a few times. The chain joins TRBV4-1 to TRBJ1-5; 8 bases are a match to TRBD1. J was trimmed by 4 bases and V by 0 bases; bases with no gene match: 5. CDR1 and CDR2 from the germline V gene are MGHRA and YSYEKL. The CDR3 spans 16 residues. The CDR3 sequence is CASSQDRQGTNQPQHF. The CDR3, as DNA: TGCGCCAGCAGCCAAGACAGACAGGGGACAAATCAGCCCCAGCATTTT.

This chain uses TRBV7-9 with TRBJ1-5; TRBD1 matches at 8 bases. CDR1 and CDR2 (germline): SEHNR, FQNEAQ (reference sequence). The J segment lost 4 bases and the V segment lost 2 bases, leaving 10 bases of the junction unmatched. The CDR3 length is 17 residues. The CDR3 DNA follows: TGTGCCAGCAGCTTATCAACCGGACAGGGACCTAATCAGCCCCAGCATTTT. It encodes CASSLSTGQGPNQPQHF.

This clone appeared a single time. This sequence joins TRBV25-1 and TRBJ1-1; 7 bases map to TRBD1. Trimming removed 1 base from V and 6 bases from J; junction bases left unmatched: 8. The CDR3 totals 15 residues. CDR1 is MGHDK and CDR2 is SYGVNS in the germline V gene. CDR3 nucleotide sequence: TGTGCCAGCAGTGAATCGGACAGGTTTAGAGCTGAAGCTTTCTTT. It encodes CASSESDRFRAEAFF.

V usage is TRBV6-1 and J usage is TRBJ2-5; weak D call: TRBD1 (5 bases). The CDR3 spans 14 residues. V was clipped by 5 bases and J by 2 bases, with 12 bases between them. CDR1 is MNHNS, CDR2 SASEGT, per germline. This CDR3 is CASSSTAFQETQYF. DNA of the CDR3: TGTGCCAGCAGTTCGACAGCGTTTCAAGAGACCCAGTACTTC.

The V gene is TRBV5-1, the J gene TRBJ1-1, with D unclear. The CDR3 has 15 residues. Looked up from germline, CDR1 is SGHRS and CDR2 is YFSETQ. Trimming removed 3 bases at V and 1 base at J, with 13 bases between. DNA for the CDR3: TGCGCCAGCAGCTGGGGTAGTAGCGAGAACACTGAAGCTTTCTTT. It is translated as CASSWGSSENTEAFF.

The V and J genes are TRBV5-1 and TRBJ1-5; TRBD1 matches 8 bases. Germline CDR1 reads SGHRS; CDR2 reads YFSETQ. The J segment lost 3 bases and the V segment lost 0 bases, leaving 2 bases of the junction unmatched. The CDR3 has 15 amino acids. The CDR3 DNA is TGCGCCAGCAGCTTGGGGGACAGGACCAATCAGCCCCAGCATTTT. It is translated as CASSLGDRTNQPQHF.

The CDR3 DNA is TGTGCCAGCCACCGGACAGGGCTGAACACTGAAGCTTTCTTT. It yields the protein CASHRTGLNTEAFF. This chain uses TRBV18 with TRBJ1-1, with 8 bases identical to TRBD1. Germline V gives CDR1 KGHSH, CDR2 LQKENI. Losses at the gene ends were 8 bases for V and 0 bases for J; bases not matched to a gene: 5. The CDR3 is made up of 14 amino acids.

This sequence joins TRBV5-1 and TRBJ2-7; TRBD2 is a possible D gene (7 bases). In germline, CDR1 is SGHRS, CDR2 YFSETQ. Trimming removed 4 bases from V and 5 bases from J, with 16 bases in between. There are 14 residues in the CDR3. The CDR3 bases are TGCGCCAGCAGCCCGGGGGGCGTGGGCAACGAGCAGTACTTC. Residues: CASSPGGVGNEQYF. Full variable domain (missing parts from reference TRBV5-1 and TRBJ2-7): KAGVTQTPRYLIKTRGQQVTLSCSPISGHRSVSWYQQTPGQGLQFLFEYFSETQRNKGNFPGRFSGRQFSNSRSEMNVSTLELGDSALYLCASSPGGVGNEQYFGPGTRLTVT.

This sequence joins TRBV9 and TRBJ1-2; unclear D gene. CDR1 and CDR2 (germline): SGDLS, YYNGEE. Trimming shortened V by 6 bases and J by 3 bases, and 6 bases separated the two germline ends. The CDR3 length is 11 residues. The CDR3 sequence: CASMRDYGYTF. CDR3 nucleotides: TGTGCCAGCATGAGGGACTATGGCTACACCTTC.

This sequence joins TRBV29-1 and TRBJ1-2; TRBD1 matches 7 bases. There are 14 residues in the CDR3. Germline V gene sequence: CDR1 SQVTM, CDR2 ANQGSEA. V was pared by 4 bases and J by 6 bases, with 11 bases of the junction left unmatched. The CDR3 region is CSVAVKAGGNGYTF. As DNA, the CDR3 is TGCAGCGTTGCAGTTAAGGCAGGGGGGAATGGCTACACCTTC.

By share, this clone counts as medium-sized. This sequence joins TRBV15 and TRBJ2-2, with D possibly being TRBD1 (5 bases). V lost 0 bases and J lost 5, with 10 bases in between. The CDR3 has 15 residues. Germline values: CDR1 LNHNV, CDR2 YYDKDF (reference sequence). As DNA, the CDR3 is TGTGCCACCAGCAGAGAAGGGGCAGGGACCGGGGAGCTGTTTTTT. Its protein product is CATSREGAGTGELFF.

V gene TRBV19 combines with J gene TRBJ2-5; a weak D match, TRBD2 (6 bases). Per the germline V gene, CDR1 is LNHDA and CDR2 is SQIVND (reference sequence). Trimming removed 5 bases from V and 5 bases from J, with 18 bases in between. The CDR3 length is 15 residues. The CDR3 spells CASSGPGTSKETQYF. The DNA for the CDR3 is TGTGCCAGTAGTGGGCCGGGGACTTCGAAGGAGACCCAGTACTTC.

The chain employs TRBV29-1 and TRBJ1-2; perhaps TRBD1 as D (5 bases). CDR1 and CDR2 (germline): SQVTM, ANQGSEA. The CDR3 runs 16 residues. V was clipped by 5 bases and J by 3 bases, with 22 bases between them. The CDR3 spells CSVNELTEQGYYGYTF. CDR3 in DNA: TGCAGCGTTAATGAACTAACGGAGCAGGGTTACTATGGCTACACCTTC.

The chain employs TRBV25-1 and TRBJ2-4; perhaps TRBD2 as D (5 bases). The germline CDR1 and CDR2 sequences are MGHDK and SYGVNS. This CDR3 is 15 amino acids long. The V gene lost 5 bases and the J gene lost 8 bases, with 19 bases spanning the gap. The CDR3 here is CASSPDTLPRDIQYF. The CDR3, as DNA: TGTGCCAGCAGTCCTGACACCCTCCCGCGGGACATTCAGTACTTC.

The V and J genes are TRBV6-6 and TRBJ2-7, with TRBD1 as a possible D gene (6 bases). CDR3 length: 15 residues. Trimming removed 5 bases from V and 0 bases from J, with 14 bases in between. In germline, CDR1 is MNHNY, CDR2 SVGAGI (reference sequence). The CDR3: CASSRTDLSSYEQYF. CDR3 sequence (DNA): TGTGCCAGCAGTCGGACAGATTTGAGCTCCTACGAGCAGTACTTC.

V usage is TRBV2 and J usage is TRBJ2-3; D may be TRBD2 (6 bases). Germline CDR1 and CDR2: SNHLY and FYNNEI. The CDR3 has 17 residues. V was clipped by 1 base and J by 1 base, with 15 bases between them. DNA for the CDR3: TGTGCCAGCAGTGAAGTGGGGGGATCGGTCGGCACAGATACGCAGTATTTT. This translates into CASSEVGGSVGTDTQYF.

The CDR3 region has the DNA TGTGCCAGCAGCTTCGTAAATGGACAGGGGACAGATACGCAGTATTTT. It codes for CASSFVNGQGTDTQYF. This chain joins TRBV5-6 and TRBJ2-3, with 9 positions matching TRBD1. V gave up 2 bases and J gave up 3 bases; unmatched junction bases: 7. The CDR3 totals 16 residues. Germline loops: CDR1 SGHDT, CDR2 YYEEEE.

This clone was seen a handful of times. The J gene is TRBJ2-2, the V gene TRBV9, with D perhaps TRBD2 (6 bases). Germline values: CDR1 SGDLS, CDR2 YYNGEE. With 1 base removed from V and 7 bases from J, the gap between germline ends came to 11 bases. The CDR3 extends over 14 amino acids. CDR3 nucleotides: TGTGCCAGCAGCGTAACGACTAGAATCGGGGAGCTGTTTTTT. This sequence encodes CASSVTTRIGELFF.